A selection of T cell receptor beta chains follows, all from one sample in a study of blood T cells in healthy people across ages. A single record per CDR3 protein comes from TCRdb applying MiXCR to the 5' RACE reads. The sample carries approximately 1,700,000 distinct CDR3 sequences, roughly 43% recorded once. Material for sequencing was blood. These receptors were obtained from a human donor in good health. The CDR3 runs from the conserved cysteine through the conserved F or W. D genes are given only for firm matches. Clone size is not always given. Where it is, it says once, few, many or a class for expanded clones.

d_gene: TRBD2
abundance: -
j_gene: TRBJ2-1
v_gene: TRBV4-3
CDR3aa: CASSPYSGGAFYNEQFF
CDR3nt: TGCGCCAGCAGCCCATACAGCGGGGGGGCCTTCTACAATGAGCAGTTCTTC

d_gene: TRBD1
abundance: few
j_gene: TRBJ1-6
v_gene: TRBV20-1
CDR3aa: CSASTRQGVWSSYNSPLHF
CDR3nt: TGCAGTGCCTCGACCCGACAGGGGGTCTGGAGCTCCTATAATTCACCCCTCCACTTT

d_gene: -
abundance: -
j_gene: TRBJ1-2
v_gene: TRBV15
CDR3aa: CATSRVRDGYTF
CDR3nt: TGTGCCACCAGCAGAGTGAGGGATGGCTACACCTTC

d_gene: -
abundance: few
j_gene: TRBJ1-2
v_gene: TRBV12-3/TRBV12-4
CDR3aa: CASQTRISSNYGYTF
CDR3nt: TGTGCCAGCCAGACCCGGATAAGTAGTAACTATGGCTACACCTTC

d_gene: -
abundance: -
j_gene: TRBJ1-1
v_gene: TRBV20-1
CDR3aa: CSASSSLMLSGTEAFF
CDR3nt: TGCAGTGCTAGTAGTAGTTTGATGCTCTCCGGCACTGAAGCTTTCTTT

d_gene: -
abundance: many
j_gene: TRBJ2-1
v_gene: TRBV7-3
CDR3aa: CASSLYSYNEQFF
CDR3nt: TGTGCCAGCAGTTTATATTCCTACAATGAGCAGTTCTTC

d_gene: TRBD1
abundance: -
j_gene: TRBJ1-5
v_gene: TRBV20-1
CDR3aa: CSARDLGQRNQPQHF
CDR3nt: TGCAGTGCTAGAGACTTGGGACAGCGGAATCAGCCCCAGCATTTT

d_gene: -
abundance: -
j_gene: TRBJ2-3
v_gene: TRBV7-3
CDR3aa: CASSLPTTGEATDTQYF
CDR3nt: TGTGCCAGCAGCCTCCCCACCACCGGGGAGGCTACAGATACGCAGTATTTT

d_gene: -
abundance: few
j_gene: TRBJ1-5
v_gene: TRBV12-3/TRBV12-4
CDR3aa: CASSFAGYQPQHF
CDR3nt: TGTGCCAGCAGTTTTGCGGGTTATCAGCCCCAGCATTTT

d_gene: -
abundance: few
j_gene: TRBJ2-1
v_gene: TRBV12-3/TRBV12-4
CDR3aa: CASSSSDGEQFF
CDR3nt: TGTGCCAGCAGTTCATCTGACGGTGAGCAGTTCTTC

d_gene: -
abundance: few
j_gene: TRBJ1-5
v_gene: TRBV3-1
CDR3aa: CASSQDSGNQPQHF
CDR3nt: TGTGCCAGCAGCCAAGATAGTGGCAATCAGCCCCAGCATTTT

d_gene: -
abundance: many
j_gene: TRBJ1-1
v_gene: TRBV5-1
CDR3aa: CASRRQVENTEAFF
CDR3nt: TGCGCCAGCAGACGACAGGTCGAAAACACTGAAGCTTTCTTT

d_gene: -
abundance: -
j_gene: TRBJ1-2
v_gene: TRBV24-1
CDR3aa: CATSDSQGPGGYTF
CDR3nt: TGTGCCACCAGTGATTCACAGGGTCCGGGTGGCTACACCTTC

d_gene: -
abundance: few
j_gene: TRBJ2-5
v_gene: TRBV28
CDR3aa: CASSFSGGGSQVGKTQYF
CDR3nt: TGTGCCAGCAGTTTTTCGGGCGGGGGCTCACAGGTTGGCAAGACCCAGTACTTC

d_gene: TRBD1
abundance: -
j_gene: TRBJ2-1
v_gene: TRBV24-1
CDR3aa: CATTPSTGGFEQFF
CDR3nt: TGTGCCACCACGCCATCGACAGGGGGCTTTGAGCAGTTCTTC

d_gene: -
abundance: -
j_gene: TRBJ1-1
v_gene: TRBV15
CDR3aa: CATSIIGVPEAFF
CDR3nt: TGTGCCACCAGCATAATAGGGGTACCTGAAGCTTTCTTT

d_gene: TRBD1
abundance: -
j_gene: TRBJ2-7
v_gene: TRBV5-1
CDR3aa: CASSSGTGEAEQYF
CDR3nt: TGCGCCAGCAGCTCGGGGACAGGGGAAGCCGAGCAGTACTTC

d_gene: -
abundance: -
j_gene: TRBJ2-6
v_gene: TRBV9
CDR3aa: CASSVGLRDSGANVLTF
CDR3nt: TGTGCCAGCAGCGTAGGATTACGAGACTCTGGGGCCAACGTCCTGACTTTC

d_gene: TRBD2
abundance: -
j_gene: TRBJ2-2
v_gene: TRBV20-1
CDR3aa: CSARLAGGTTGELFF
CDR3nt: TGCAGTGCTAGACTAGCGGGGGGGACCACCGGGGAGCTGTTTTTT

d_gene: -
abundance: -
j_gene: TRBJ1-1
v_gene: TRBV21-1
CDR3aa: CASSTRDRTCSEAFF
CDR3nt: TGTGCCAGCAGCACCCGGGACAGGACGTGTTCTGAAGCTTTCTTT

d_gene: TRBD1
abundance: -
j_gene: TRBJ1-2
v_gene: TRBV27
CDR3aa: CASQFGDSLSNYGYTF
CDR3nt: TGTGCCAGCCAGTTTGGGGACAGTTTATCCAACTATGGCTACACCTTC

d_gene: -
abundance: few
j_gene: TRBJ2-7
v_gene: TRBV6-2/TRBV6-3
CDR3aa: CASGRGSPLYEQYF
CDR3nt: TGTGCCAGCGGAAGAGGATCCCCACTCTACGAGCAGTACTTC

d_gene: -
abundance: -
j_gene: TRBJ2-7
v_gene: TRBV20-1
CDR3aa: CSARGPEAEQIYEQYF
CDR3nt: TGCAGTGCTAGAGGGCCCGAGGCCGAACAAATATACGAGCAGTACTTC

d_gene: -
abundance: -
j_gene: TRBJ1-5
v_gene: TRBV24-1
CDR3aa: CATRESYPRDSNQPQHF
CDR3nt: TGTGCCACCAGGGAGAGCTACCCCCGAGATAGCAATCAGCCCCAGCATTTT

d_gene: -
abundance: many
j_gene: TRBJ2-7
v_gene: TRBV6-5
CDR3aa: CASSYGGRSYEQYF
CDR3nt: TGTGCCAGCAGTTACGGGGGCAGGTCCTACGAGCAGTACTTC

d_gene: -
abundance: -
j_gene: TRBJ2-7
v_gene: TRBV7-2
CDR3aa: CASSLVAQTYEQYF
CDR3nt: TGTGCCAGCAGCTTAGTGGCACAGACCTACGAGCAGTACTTC

d_gene: TRBD1
abundance: once
j_gene: TRBJ2-1
v_gene: TRBV5-1
CDR3aa: CASSWTGSGEQFF
CDR3nt: TGCGCCAGCAGCTGGACAGGGTCTGGTGAGCAGTTCTTC

d_gene: -
abundance: -
j_gene: TRBJ2-5
v_gene: TRBV3-1
CDR3aa: CASSHPDRTQYF
CDR3nt: TGTGCCAGCAGCCACCCGGACCGGACCCAGTACTTC

d_gene: -
abundance: -
j_gene: TRBJ2-7
v_gene: TRBV6-6
CDR3aa: CASSNKFGNRDHEQYF
CDR3nt: TGTGCCAGCAGTAATAAGTTCGGTAACAGGGACCACGAGCAGTACTTC

d_gene: -
abundance: few
j_gene: TRBJ2-3
v_gene: TRBV5-1
CDR3aa: CASSEVDSDTDTQYF
CDR3nt: TGCGCCAGCAGCGAAGTCGACAGCGACACAGATACGCAGTATTTT

d_gene: -
abundance: -
j_gene: TRBJ1-2
v_gene: TRBV11-3
CDR3aa: CASSRDLGGYTF
CDR3nt: TGTGCCAGCAGCCGGGACCTCGGCGGCTACACCTTC

d_gene: -
abundance: few
j_gene: TRBJ1-6
v_gene: TRBV12-3/TRBV12-4
CDR3aa: CASSFGRTVSSPLHF
CDR3nt: TGTGCCAGCAGTTTTGGTCGGACAGTAAGTTCACCCCTCCACTTT

d_gene: -
abundance: few
j_gene: TRBJ1-1
v_gene: TRBV7-2
CDR3aa: CASSLAGETEAFF
CDR3nt: TGTGCCAGCAGCTTAGCGGGAGAGACTGAAGCTTTCTTT

d_gene: -
abundance: -
j_gene: TRBJ1-6
v_gene: TRBV4-2
CDR3aa: CASSQDPGNPESPLHF
CDR3nt: TGTGCCAGCAGCCAAGACCCCGGAAACCCCGAATCACCCCTCCACTTT

d_gene: -
abundance: few
j_gene: TRBJ1-2
v_gene: TRBV20-1
CDR3aa: CSARDVQGLDYGYTF
CDR3nt: TGCAGTGCTAGAGATGTCCAGGGGTTGGACTATGGCTACACCTTC

d_gene: -
abundance: -
j_gene: TRBJ1-2
v_gene: TRBV7-2
CDR3aa: CASSLAEAEDGYTF
CDR3nt: TGTGCCAGCAGCTTAGCCGAGGCTGAAGATGGCTACACCTTC

d_gene: -
abundance: -
j_gene: TRBJ1-2
v_gene: TRBV7-9
CDR3aa: CASSVRGAGDDYTF
CDR3nt: TGTGCCAGCAGCGTTAGGGGGGCGGGCGATGACTACACCTTC

d_gene: -
abundance: -
j_gene: TRBJ1-2
v_gene: TRBV7-6
CDR3aa: CASSSVANYGYTF
CDR3nt: TGTGCCAGCAGCTCCGTAGCTAACTATGGCTACACCTTC

d_gene: -
abundance: few
j_gene: TRBJ2-1
v_gene: TRBV20-1
CDR3aa: CSARDRRLGAYNEQFF
CDR3nt: TGCAGTGCTAGAGACCGGCGGCTAGGAGCCTACAATGAGCAGTTCTTC

d_gene: -
abundance: few
j_gene: TRBJ2-4
v_gene: TRBV5-1
CDR3aa: CASSFLGSHENIQYF
CDR3nt: TGCGCCAGCAGCTTCCTAGGGTCGCACGAAAACATTCAGTACTTC

d_gene: -
abundance: few
j_gene: TRBJ2-1
v_gene: TRBV27
CDR3aa: CASSFWGEYNEQFF
CDR3nt: TGTGCCAGCAGTTTTTGGGGGGAATACAATGAGCAGTTCTTC